The T cell receptor (beta chain) described here comes from a study of technical replicates of blood from a few donors. CDR1 MDHEN and CDR2 SYDVKM come from the germline V gene. The CDR3 sequence is 14 residues long. Trimming removed 5 bases at V and 4 bases at J, with 15 bases between. Data came from immunoSEQ multiplex PCR; TCRdb stores just in-frame clones and leaves some out. The sample yields fewer than 15,000 clones, approximately 80% seen once. The specimen sequenced was PBMCs. The clonotype comes from a human donor in good health. This rearrangement joins TRBV28 to TRBJ2-7; D not certain. This CDR3 is CASSDPLMRYEQYF. In DNA, the CDR3 is TGTGCCAGCAGTGATCCGCTAATGAGGTACGAGCAGTACTTC.